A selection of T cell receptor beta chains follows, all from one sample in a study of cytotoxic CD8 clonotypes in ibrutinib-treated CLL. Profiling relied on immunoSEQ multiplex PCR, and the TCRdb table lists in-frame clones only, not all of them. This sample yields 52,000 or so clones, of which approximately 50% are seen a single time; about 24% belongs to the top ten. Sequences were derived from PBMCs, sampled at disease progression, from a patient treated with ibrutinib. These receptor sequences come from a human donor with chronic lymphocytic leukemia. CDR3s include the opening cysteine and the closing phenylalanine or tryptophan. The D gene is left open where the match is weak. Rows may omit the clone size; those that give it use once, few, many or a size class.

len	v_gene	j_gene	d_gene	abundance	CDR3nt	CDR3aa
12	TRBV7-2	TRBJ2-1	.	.	TGTGCCAGCAGCTTTAATAGGAACGAGCAGTTCTTC	CASSFNRNEQFF
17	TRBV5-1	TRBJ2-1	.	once	TGCGCCAGCAGCCCGAGGTTTGATAGCCCAGCTTACAATGAGCAGTTCTTC	CASSPRFDSPAYNEQFF
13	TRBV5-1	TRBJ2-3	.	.	TGCGCCAGCAGCTTGGGTATCACAGATACGCAGTATTTT	CASSLGITDTQYF
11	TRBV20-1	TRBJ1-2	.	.	TGCAGTGGATCAGGGGCGACCGGCTACACCTTC	CSGSGATGYTF
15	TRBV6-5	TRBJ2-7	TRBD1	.	TGTGCCAGCAGCCCGGGACAGCTCCGAGTTCTAGGGCAGTACTTC	CASSPGQLRVLGQYF
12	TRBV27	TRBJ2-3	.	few	TGTGCCAGCAGTTGGGACCAACATACGCAGTATTTT	CASSWDQHTQYF
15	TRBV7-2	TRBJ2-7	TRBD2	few	TGTGCCAGCAGCTTTACCGGCGGGAGCTCCTACGAGCAGTACTTC	CASSFTGGSSYEQYF
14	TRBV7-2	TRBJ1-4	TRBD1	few	TGTGCCAGCAGCTTCGGGACAGGAGGCGGAAAACTGTTTTTT	CASSFGTGGGKLFF
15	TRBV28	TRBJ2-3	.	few	TGTGCCAGCAGGGCCCGGGACCCTGGGGGAGATACGCAGTATTTT	CASRARDPGGDTQYF
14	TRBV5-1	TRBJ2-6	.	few	TGCGCCAGCAGCTTGGAAGGGAGGGCCAACGTCCTGACTTTC	CASSLEGRANVLTF
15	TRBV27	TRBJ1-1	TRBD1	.	TGTGCCAGCAGTTCCATAGGGACAGGGCGGACTGAAGCTTTCTTT	CASSSIGTGRTEAFF
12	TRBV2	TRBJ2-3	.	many	TGTGCCAGCCAGGGGGAGGGCCGTACGCAGTATTTT	CASQGEGRTQYF
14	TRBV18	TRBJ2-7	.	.	TGTGCCAGCTCACCTAGAACAGGAGAATACGAGCAGTACTTC	CASSPRTGEYEQYF
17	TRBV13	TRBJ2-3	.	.	TGTGCCAGCAGCTTCTCGGTGGGTAGTTTAGGCACAGATACGCAGTATTTT	CASSFSVGSLGTDTQYF
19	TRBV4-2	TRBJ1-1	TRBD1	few	TGTGCCAGCAGCCCATCTGGGACAGGGTTAAATAGACCGAACACTGAAGCTTTCTTT	CASSPSGTGLNRPNTEAFF
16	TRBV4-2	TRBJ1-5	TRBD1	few	TGTGCCAGCAGCCCATTACAGGGGTATAGCAATCAGCCCCAGCATTTT	CASSPLQGYSNQPQHF
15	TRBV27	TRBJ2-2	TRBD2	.	TGTGCCAGCAGTTTACTGTTGGGGGGGGGCGGGGAGCTGTTTTTT	CASSLLLGGGGELFF
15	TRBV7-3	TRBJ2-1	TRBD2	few	TGTGCCAGCAGCTTAATAGTGGGACTAGGGGTTGGGCAGTTCTTC	CASSLIVGLGVGQFF
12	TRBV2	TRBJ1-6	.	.	TGTGCCAGCAGTTTAAGTAATTCACCCCTCCACTTT	CASSLSNSPLHF
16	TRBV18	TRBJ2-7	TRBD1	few	TGTGCCAGCTCACCAGGTTCGACAGGGAGCTCCTACGAGCAGTACTTC	CASSPGSTGSSYEQYF
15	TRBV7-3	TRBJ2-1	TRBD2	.	TGTGCCAGCAGCCTTAGCGGGAGCTCGTACAATGAGCAGTTCTTC	CASSLSGSSYNEQFF
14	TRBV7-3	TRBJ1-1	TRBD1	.	TGTGCCAGCAGCCGACAGGGATGGAACACTGAAGCTTTCTTT	CASSRQGWNTEAFF
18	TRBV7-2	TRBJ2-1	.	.	TGTGCCAGCAGCTTAAACGTAAGGCTGCGACAGGTTAAGGATGAGCAGTTCTTC	CASSLNVRLRQVKDEQFF
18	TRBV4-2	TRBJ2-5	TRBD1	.	TGTGCCAGCAGCCAGGAAGAGTTGGGGACAGGGGAACAAGAGACCCAGTACTTC	CASSQEELGTGEQETQYF
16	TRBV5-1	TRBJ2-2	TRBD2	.	TGCGCCAGCAGCCTTTCTAGCGGGGTGAACACCGGGGAGCTGTTTTTT	CASSLSSGVNTGELFF
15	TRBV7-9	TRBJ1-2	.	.	TGTGCCAGCAGCTTAGCCGTCGGAGCTAACTATGGCTACACCTTC	CASSLAVGANYGYTF